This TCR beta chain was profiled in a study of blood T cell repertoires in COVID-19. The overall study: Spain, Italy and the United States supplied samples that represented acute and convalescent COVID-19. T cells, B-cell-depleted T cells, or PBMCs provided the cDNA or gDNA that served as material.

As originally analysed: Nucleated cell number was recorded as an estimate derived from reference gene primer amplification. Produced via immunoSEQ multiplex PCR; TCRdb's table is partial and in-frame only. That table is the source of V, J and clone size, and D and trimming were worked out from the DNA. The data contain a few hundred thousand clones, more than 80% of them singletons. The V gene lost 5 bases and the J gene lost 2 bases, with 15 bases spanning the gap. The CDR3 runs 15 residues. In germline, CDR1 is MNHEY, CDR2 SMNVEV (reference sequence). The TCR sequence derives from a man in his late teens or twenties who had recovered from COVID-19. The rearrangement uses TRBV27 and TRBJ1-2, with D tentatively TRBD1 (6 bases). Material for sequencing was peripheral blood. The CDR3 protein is CASSPHPDRNYGYTF. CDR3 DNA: TGTGCCAGCAGTCCCCACCCCGACAGGAACTATGGCTACACCTTC.